These 30 T cell receptor beta chains originate from one sample sequenced in a study of CD8 T cells in ankylosing spondylitis. A single record per CDR3 protein comes from TCRdb applying MiXCR to the 5' RACE reads. This repertoire shows about 280,000 distinct CDR3 sequences, around 20% found once; its top ten account for 7.5% to 9%. Sequencing was carried out using blood, either unsorted or a sorted T cell fraction (not recorded which). The receptors originated from a male donor with ankylosing spondylitis or in good health (not recorded which).

The genes are TRBV3-1 and TRBJ2-3; TRBD2 might be the D (5 bases). Trimming shortened V by 1 base and J by 6 bases, and 17 bases separated the two germline ends. The CDR3 loop spans 16 amino acids. CDR1 is LGHDT and CDR2 is YNNKEL in the germline V gene (reference sequence). In DNA form, the CDR3 reads TGTGCCAGCAGCCAAGTTAGGACTGCTGTCGGGGATACGCAGTATTTT. This translates into CASSQVRTAVGDTQYF.

This chain joins TRBV28 and TRBJ1-1; a possible D gene is TRBD1 (6 bases). Germline values: CDR1 MDHEN, CDR2 SYDVKM. The CDR3 loop spans 15 amino acids. V was cut by 3 bases and J by 8 bases, with 19 bases left in between. In nucleotides, the CDR3 is TGTGCCAGCAGTTTGATCGGAGGGGGGGAAATGGAAGCTTTCTTT. It yields the protein CASSLIGGGEMEAFF.

This clonotype was seen a few times. The rearrangement links TRBV5-1 to TRBJ1-1, with D perhaps TRBD1 (5 bases). Trimming shortened V by 4 bases and J by 0 bases, and 19 bases separated the two germline ends. Germline-derived CDR1 and CDR2 are SGHRS and YFSETQ. There are 17 residues in the CDR3. CDR3 bases: TGCGCCAGCAGCCCGGAGGTTTCGGGGGGTCTGAACACTGAAGCTTTCTTT. This encodes CASSPEVSGGLNTEAFF.

The chain carries TRBV5-1 and TRBJ1-1; TRBD1 is a possible D gene (5 bases). Trimming removed 3 bases at V and 3 bases at J, with 15 bases between. CDR3 length: 15 amino acids. CDR1 and CDR2 from the germline V gene are SGHRS and YFSETQ. The CDR3 coding sequence is TGCGCCAGCAGCTCCAGGCCAGACAGAGACACTGAAGCTTTCTTT. As protein: CASSSRPDRDTEAFF.

This clonotype was picked up a small number of times. The chain combines TRBV12-2 with TRBJ1-5; the D call of TRBD1 is as the table states it, not checked on the DNA. TRBV12-2 is a known pseudogene. The CDR3 loop spans 15 amino acids. CDR3 DNA sequence: TGTGCAAGTCGCTTAGCGCGGGGCGGGCATCAGCCCCAGCATTTT. This translates into CASRLARGGHQPQHF.

The chain joins TRBV6-4 to TRBJ2-1; 8 positions match TRBD2. The CDR3 covers 14 residues. J lost 6 bases, V lost 2 bases, and 3 bases had no gene match. CDR1 and CDR2 from the germline V gene are MRHNA and SNTAGT. The CDR3 DNA reads TGTGCCAGCAGTGACGGACTAGCCGGCAATGAGCAGTTCTTC. Translated, it gives CASSDGLAGNEQFF.

At least ten counts were recorded for this clonotype. This rearrangement joins TRBV20-1 to TRBJ1-2; D is perhaps TRBD1 (6 bases). The CDR3 has 12 amino acids. Germline V lookup: CDR1 DFQATT, CDR2 SNEGSKA (reference sequence). V lost 6 bases to trimming and J lost 1 base, with 9 bases between them. DNA for the CDR3: TGCAGTGCCCGGGACAATAACTATGGCTACACCTTC. This sequence encodes CSARDNNYGYTF.

This sequence joins TRBV18 and TRBJ2-2; D not certain. The V end lost 8 bases, the J end lost 5 bases, and 12 bases lay between the germline ends. Looked up from germline, CDR1 is KGHSH and CDR2 is LQKENI. The CDR3 spans 13 residues. This chain's CDR3 is CASSPRNTGELFF. The CDR3 region has the DNA TGTGCCAGCAGCCCGAGGAATACCGGGGAGCTGTTTTTT. Based on the CDR3 plus reference TRBV18 and TRBJ2-2, the full variable domain is NAGVMQNPRHLVRRRGQEARLRCSPMKGHSHVYWYRQLPEEGLKFMVYLQKENIIDESGMPKERFSAEFPKEGPSILRIQQVVRGDSAAYFCASSPRNTGELFFGEGSRLTVL.

This chain links TRBV5-1 with TRBJ2-3; D ambiguous. CDR1 is SGHRS, CDR2 YFSETQ, per germline. The CDR3 runs 15 residues. Deletions cut 4 bases from V and 0 bases from J, with 12 bases between. CDR3 sequence (DNA): TGCGCCAGCAGCCCTGCGCGCTCTAGCACAGATACGCAGTATTTT. Translated: CASSPARSSTDTQYF.

This clonotype came up many times. One base away lies a much larger clone, so this may be a sequencing read error. The chain recombines TRBV6-5 with TRBJ1-1, with TRBD1 identical over 7 bases. Trimming took 4 bases from V and 1 from J; bases not matched to a gene: 6. This CDR3 has 15 residues. Looked up from germline, CDR1 is MNHEY and CDR2 is SVGAGI. CDR3 region: CASSCSGQTNTEAFF. Here the CDR3 DNA reads TGTGCCAGCAGTTGCTCGGGACAGACGAACACTGAAGCTTTCTTT.

This clonotype was seen ten or more times. The J gene is TRBJ1-1, the V gene TRBV7-8; D perhaps matches TRBD1 (5 bases). CDR3 size: 14 residues. The V end was cut by 1 base, the J end by 11 bases, with 17 bases between. Germline-derived CDR1 and CDR2 are SGHVS and FQNEAQ. CDR3 coding DNA: TGTGCCAGCAGCTTAGGGGGGGACCCTCTTACTGCTTTCTTT. Protein product: CASSLGGDPLTAFF.

This clonotype was counted only a few times. The chain combines TRBV14 with TRBJ2-5; D gene ambiguous. The CDR3 covers 15 residues. Trimming left V 1 base short and J 9 bases short, with 18 bases between. Germline CDR1 reads SGHDN; CDR2 reads FVKESK. CDR3 nucleotides: TGTGCCAGCAGCCAAGCGATCGCTAGTCGAGGTCCCCAGTACTTC. This codes for CASSQAIASRGPQYF.

The chain couples TRBV15 to TRBJ1-5, with 7 positions matching TRBD1. With V trimmed by 5 bases and J by 5 bases, 6 bases remained unmatched. Germline values: CDR1 LNHNV, CDR2 YYDKDF (reference sequence). The CDR3 spans 14 residues. CDR3 sequence: CATSLRQGDQPQHF. CDR3 DNA sequence: TGTGCCACCAGCTTACGACAGGGAGATCAGCCCCAGCATTTT.

This clonotype has a count of ten or more. The chain combines TRBV5-1 with TRBJ2-1; 9 bases align to TRBD1. CDR1 SGHRS and CDR2 YFSETQ come from the germline V gene. CDR3 length: 15 residues. After removal of 3 bases from V and 3 bases from J, the junction contained 4 bases not matched to a gene. The CDR3 reads CASSSWTGDYNEQFF. In nucleotides, the CDR3 is TGCGCCAGCAGCTCGTGGACAGGGGACTACAATGAGCAGTTCTTC.

This clonotype was seen repeatedly, ten times or more. The chain recombines TRBV12-3 or TRBV12-4 with TRBJ2-7, with D tentatively TRBD1 (6 bases). V was shortened by 5 bases and J by 2 bases, with 10 bases between the two germline ends. The length of the CDR3 is 13 residues. The CDR3 nucleotides are TGTGCCAGCAGTAGGGACAATCCCTACGAGCAGTACGTC. It translates to CASSRDNPYEQYV.

DNA of the CDR3: TGTGCCAGCAGCGGACGGACAGGGGGCCATGAAAAACTGTTTTTT. Amino acid sequence: CASSGRTGGHEKLFF. The chain couples TRBV7-9 to TRBJ1-4, with 11 positions matching TRBD1. Trimming removed 5 bases from V and 6 bases from J; junction bases left unmatched: 5. CDR1 is SEHNR, CDR2 FQNEAQ, per germline (reference sequence). The CDR3 totals 15 residues.

CDR3 protein: CASSLIRQSTDTQYF. CDR3 DNA: TGTGCCAGCAGCTTAATCCGTCAGAGCACAGATACGCAGTATTTT. The chain is built from TRBV7-6 and TRBJ2-3; D ambiguous. The germline V gene encodes CDR1 SGHVS and CDR2 FNYEAQ. Trimming cost V 2 bases and J 0 bases, with 9 bases left between them. This CDR3 has 15 amino acids.

This clonotype was found many times. This sequence joins TRBV11-2 and TRBJ2-5, with 9 bases identical to TRBD2. J gave up 4 bases and V 3 bases, and 9 bases lay outside the gene matches. From germline, CDR1 is SGHAT and CDR2 FQNNGV. The CDR3 is 16 residues long. This chain's CDR3 is CASSLIAGDMVETQYF. In nucleotides, the CDR3 is TGTGCCAGCAGCTTGATAGCGGGGGACATGGTAGAGACCCAGTACTTC.

A few counts support this clonotype. The chain links TRBV3-1 to TRBJ1-6, with 8 bases aligning to TRBD1. The CDR3 totals 14 residues. The V segment lost 5 bases and the J segment 6 bases; nucleotides outside the gene matches: 3. Germline V gene sequence: CDR1 LGHDT, CDR2 YNNKEL (reference sequence). DNA of the CDR3: TGTGCCAGCAGCTCTCAGGGGGCTAATTCACCCCTCCACTTT. It specifies CASSSQGANSPLHF.

This clonotype was recorded a few times. The chain is built from TRBV20-1 and TRBJ1-6; 7 positions match TRBD1. The CDR3 spans 14 residues. Germline values: CDR1 DFQATT, CDR2 SNEGSKA (reference sequence). Trimming at V came to 3 bases and at J to 5 bases, leaving 4 bases not matched to a gene. The CDR3 nucleotides read TGCAGTGCTAGGGCGGACAGGCATAATTCACCCCTCCACTTT. Amino acid sequence: CSARADRHNSPLHF.

Comments on this clonotype: This could be a read error, since a much larger clone is one nucleotide away. The CDR3 DNA follows: TGTACCAGCAGCGTAGCTACATTTACCGGGGAGCTGTTTTTT. Translating it yields CTSSVATFTGELFF. The gene calls are TRBV9 and TRBJ2-2, with D unclear. The CDR3 has 14 residues. CDR1 SGDLS and CDR2 YYNGEE come from the germline V gene.

The CDR3 nucleotides read TGCAGCGATGGGCATCCTGGGGCATTTGGGCAGTTCTTC. As protein: CSDGHPGAFGQFF. The rearrangement joins TRBV29-1 to TRBJ2-1, with a weak D call TRBD1 (5 bases). Germline V CDR1 and CDR2: SQVTM, ANQGSEA. This CDR3 spans 13 amino acids. V was clipped by 7 bases and J by 12 bases, with 22 bases between them.

This clonotype was seen a few times. The J gene is TRBJ2-5, the V gene TRBV3-1; tentatively, D is TRBD1 (7 bases). The ends were cut back, 0 bases at V and 4 bases at J, with 12 bases in the middle. Germline V lookup: CDR1 LGHDT, CDR2 YNNKEL (reference sequence). CDR3 length: 15 residues. The CDR3 loop reads CASSQDGQGGETQYF. The CDR3 DNA sequence: TGTGCCAGCAGCCAAGATGGGCAGGGGGGAGAGACCCAGTACTTC.

This clonotype was detected only once. J is TRBJ2-7 and V is TRBV28; possible D gene TRBD1, 6 bases. The CDR3 is 14 amino acids. V lost 2 bases and J 7 bases, leaving 15 bases between the germline ends. From germline, CDR1 is MDHEN and CDR2 SYDVKM. The CDR3 nucleotides are TGTGCCAGCAGTTTAGCAGACAGGTCGGGGGAGCAGTACGTC. It translates to CASSLADRSGEQYV.

The V and J genes are TRBV10-3 and TRBJ2-1; 11 bases line up with TRBD1. There are 14 residues in the CDR3. Germline CDR1 is ENHRY and CDR2 is SYGVKD. V gave up 5 bases and J gave up 8 bases; unmatched junction bases: 5. The CDR3 DNA is TGTGCCATCAGTTCCCGGACAGGGGGCCATGAGCAGTTCTTC. Encoded protein: CAISSRTGGHEQFF.

This clonotype was counted a few times. The gene calls are TRBV9 and TRBJ2-5; D is possibly TRBD1 or TRBD2 (6 bases each). From germline, CDR1 is SGDLS and CDR2 YYNGEE. The CDR3 has 16 residues. Trimming left V 4 bases short and J 2 bases short, with 18 bases between. The CDR3 coding sequence is TGTGCCAGCAGCTTCAATCGGAGGGGGACACAAGAGACCCAGTACTTC. As protein: CASSFNRRGTQETQYF.

This chain links TRBV10-2 with TRBJ2-1; 8 nucleotides agree with TRBD2. The CDR3 runs 14 residues. V shed 4 bases, J shed 7 bases, and the junction held 6 bases outside the gene matches. Germline V gene sequence: CDR1 WSHSY, CDR2 SAAADI. The DNA for the CDR3 is TGCGCCAGCAGTGTGAGCCCGGGGGGGAATGAGCAGTTCTTC. This translates into CASSVSPGGNEQFF.

The chain is built from TRBV4-2 and TRBJ2-3, with 10 positions matching TRBD2. V shed 0 bases and J 4 bases; nucleotides not matched to a gene: 4. Germline loops: CDR1 LGHNA, CDR2 YNFKEQ. There are 16 residues in the CDR3. CDR3: CASSQDPAGGPDTQYF. The CDR3 bases are TGTGCCAGCAGCCAAGATCCAGCGGGGGGGCCAGATACGCAGTATTTT.

This clonotype was counted at least ten times. The chain couples TRBV10-3 to TRBJ2-5, with 9 positions matching TRBD1. The germline gives CDR1 ENHRY, CDR2 SYGVKD. Trimming at V came to 6 bases and at J to 2 bases, leaving 4 bases not matched to a gene. The CDR3 sequence is 14 residues long. The CDR3 DNA is TGTGCCATCAGGGGGACAGGGACTCAAGAGACCCAGTACTTC. This gives the protein CAIRGTGTQETQYF.

This rearrangement joins TRBV10-3 to TRBJ2-3; 9 bases match TRBD2. This CDR3 is built from 13 residues. After removal of 10 bases from V and 6 bases from J, the junction contained 8 bases not matched to a gene. Germline lookup yields CDR1 ENHRY and CDR2 SYGVKD. The CDR3 DNA is TGTGCCACTCAATGGCGGGAGGGCGATACGCAGTATTTT. This codes for CATQWREGDTQYF.